Shown below are 23 T cell receptor beta chains from a single sample sequenced in a study of radiotherapy plus CTLA-4 blockade in lung cancer (dated by TCRdb to about 2018). The library was produced with the immunoSEQ multiplex PCR assay. TCRdb took over this immuneACCESS table, retaining in-frame rearrangements with V and J assigned. Such tables are incomplete; in checked studies, under half of the missing clones stem from an unresolved V gene, and the remainder is unexplained. This sample gives around 30,000 clones in total; about four fifths of them show up just once. The ten largest clones take up around 14% of the sample. The sequenced sample was peripheral blood, obtained from a patient treated with radiotherapy plus ipilimumab. These receptors were collected from a human donor with non-small cell lung cancer that progressed on radiotherapy plus ipilimumab.

This chain uses TRBV11-1 with TRBJ2-5; possibly TRBD1 or TRBD2 for D (5 bases each). CDR1 is SGHAT, CDR2 FQDESV, per germline (reference sequence). Trimming removed 5 bases from V and 4 bases from J, with 14 bases in between. The CDR3 is 14 residues long. CDR3 DNA sequence: TGTGCCAGCAGCCCGAGGGGCGTGGGAGAGACCCAGTACTTC. This translates into CASSPRGVGETQYF.

This chain uses TRBV5-6 with TRBJ1-1; D gene uncertain. This CDR3 contains 12 residues. Germline lookup yields CDR1 SGHDT and CDR2 YYEEEE. Trimming removed 0 bases from V and 6 bases from J, with 6 bases in between. The CDR3 loop is CASSLGSAEAFF. The CDR3 DNA sequence: TGTGCCAGCAGCTTGGGATCAGCTGAAGCTTTCTTT.

The chain recombines TRBV9 with TRBJ2-2; 11 bases line up with TRBD1. J gave up 6 bases and V 4 bases, and 8 bases lay outside the gene matches. The germline V gene has CDR1 SGDLS and CDR2 YYNGEE. This CDR3 region has 16 residues. The chain's CDR3 is CASSPRGQGASGELFF. CDR3 bases: TGTGCCAGCAGCCCGAGAGGACAGGGGGCGTCCGGGGAGCTGTTTTTT.

This clone was observed once. J is TRBJ2-7 and V is TRBV5-4; TRBD2 is a possible D gene (6 bases). The CDR3 covers 16 residues. V dropped 0 bases and J dropped 0 bases, with 13 bases sitting between them. Germline values: CDR1 SGHNT, CDR2 YYREEE (reference sequence). The CDR3 region has the DNA TGTGCCAGCAGCTTGGTAGGGGCGGGGAGCTCCTACGAGCAGTACTTC. Protein sequence: CASSLVGAGSSYEQYF.

The genes are TRBV28 and TRBJ2-2; no reliable D call. Between the trimmed V and J ends, which lost 3 bases and 2 bases, there was a span of 19 bases. This CDR3 contains 18 residues. In germline, CDR1 is MDHEN, CDR2 SYDVKM. The CDR3 sequence: CASSLVSLSSFNTGELFF. The CDR3, as DNA: TGTGCCAGCAGTTTGGTTTCGTTGTCCTCCTTTAACACCGGGGAGCTGTTTTTT.

V is TRBV9 and J is TRBJ2-1, with D unclear. With 4 bases removed from V and 6 bases from J, the gap between germline ends came to 11 bases. This CDR3 comprises 13 residues. In germline, CDR1 is SGDLS, CDR2 YYNGEE. This chain's CDR3 is CASSPPLTNEQFF. The CDR3 nucleotides are TGTGCCAGCAGCCCTCCTCTCACCAATGAGCAGTTCTTC.

The chain couples TRBV2 to TRBJ1-4, with 9 bases aligning to TRBD1. The CDR3 has 14 amino acids. After removal of 7 bases from V and 8 bases from J, the junction contained 8 bases not matched to a gene. CDR1 and CDR2 from the germline V gene are SNHLY and FYNNEI. The CDR3 spells CASIRTGVGEKLFF. Written as DNA, the CDR3 is TGTGCCAGCATTAGGACAGGGGTGGGAGAAAAACTGTTTTTT.

This chain joins TRBV13 and TRBJ2-7, with D uncertain. V was pared by 5 bases and J by 0 bases, with 11 bases between. Germline CDR1 reads PRHDT; CDR2 reads FYEKMQ (reference sequence). This CDR3 contains 14 residues. This chain's CDR3 is CASSPAADSYEQYF. The CDR3 DNA follows: TGTGCCAGCAGCCCCGCGGCGGACTCCTACGAGCAGTACTTC.

This clone is a singleton in its sample. V and J are TRBV19 and TRBJ2-1; the match to TRBD2 covers 7 bases. Germline V gene data show CDR1 as LNHDA and CDR2 as SQIVND (reference sequence). This CDR3 has 17 residues. The V and J ends lost 5 bases and 8 bases, in that order; junction bases with no gene match: 18. In DNA, the CDR3 is TGTGCCAGTAGTCCCCTCGGGGGGAGCCCCCGGGGCGATGAGCAGTTCTTC. Amino acid sequence: CASSPLGGSPRGDEQFF.

The gene calls are TRBV4-1 and TRBJ2-4, with 7 bases matching TRBD1. Germline V gene lookup returns CDR1 MGHRA and CDR2 YSYEKL. The CDR3 has 17 residues. V trimming: 3 bases; J trimming: 4 bases; junction bases outside the gene matches: 12. The CDR3 coding sequence is TGCGCCAGCAGCCATCGTACAGGGGTTGGGCAGAAAAACATTCAGTACTTC. This gives the protein CASSHRTGVGQKNIQYF.

The V and J genes are TRBV5-6 and TRBJ1-2; TRBD1 aligns across 7 bases. In germline, CDR1 is SGHDT, CDR2 YYEEEE. The CDR3 consists of 16 residues. The trim removed 4 bases at V and 1 base at J, leaving 10 bases unmatched. The CDR3 loop reads CASSEGTGVLNYGYTF. CDR3 DNA: TGTGCCAGCAGCGAGGGTACAGGGGTCCTTAACTATGGCTACACCTTC. The complete variable domain, with remaining parts taken from reference TRBV5-6 and TRBJ1-2, reads DAGVTQSPTHLIKTRGQQVTLRCSPKSGHDTVSWYQQALGQGPQFIFQYYEEEERQRGNFPDRFSGHQFPNYSSELNVNALLLGDSALYLCASSEGTGVLNYGYTFGSGTRLTVV.

As regards this clone: Other DNA sequences in this specimen translate into the identical CDR3. As DNA, the CDR3 is TGTGCCAGCAGTTCGACAGTCATGAACACTGAAGCTTTCTTT. Amino acids: CASSSTVMNTEAFF. The chain combines TRBV27 with TRBJ1-1, with a possible D match to TRBD1 (5 bases). Germline values: CDR1 MNHEY, CDR2 SMNVEV (reference sequence). CDR3 size: 14 residues. Trimming cost V 4 bases and J 0 bases, with 9 bases left between them.

The rearrangement uses TRBV18 and TRBJ1-4; possible D gene TRBD1, 5 bases. This CDR3 comprises 15 residues. Per the germline V gene, CDR1 is KGHSH and CDR2 is LQKENI. V lost 3 bases and J 0 bases, leaving 8 bases between the germline ends. The CDR3 spells CASSPATATNEKLFF. The CDR3 DNA sequence: TGTGCCAGCTCACCGGCGACAGCAACTAATGAAAAACTGTTTTTT. Drawing the rest from reference TRBV18 and TRBJ1-4, the complete variable domain is NAGVMQNPRHLVRRRGQEARLRCSPMKGHSHVYWYRQLPEEGLKFMVYLQKENIIDESGMPKERFSAEFPKEGPSILRIQQVVRGDSAAYFCASSPATATNEKLFFGSGTQLSVL.

This chain uses TRBV19 with TRBJ2-1, with D uncertain. Germline CDR1 and CDR2: LNHDA and SQIVND (reference sequence). Trimming took off 3 bases at V and 3 bases at J, with 6 bases between the two ends. The CDR3 runs to 13 residues. Written as DNA, the CDR3 is TGTGCCAGTAGTATTGTACTCTACAATGAGCAGTTCTTC. Translating gives CASSIVLYNEQFF.

CDR3 nucleotides: TGCAGCGTTGGGGGACAGGGGTGGATGAACACTGAAGCTTTCTTT. Translation: CSVGGQGWMNTEAFF. V usage is TRBV29-1 and J usage is TRBJ1-1, with TRBD1 matching over 10 bases. Germline values: CDR1 SQVTM, CDR2 ANQGSEA. This CDR3 contains 15 residues. Germline trimming cut 4 bases from V and 0 bases from J; bases unmatched to any gene: 5.

The V and J genes are TRBV7-3 and TRBJ2-3; 7 nucleotides line up with TRBD2. The CDR3 is made up of 15 amino acids. Germline V gives CDR1 SGHTA, CDR2 FQGTGA. Trimming removed 5 bases from V and 2 bases from J; junction bases left unmatched: 7. DNA of the CDR3: TGTGCCAGCAGCGCGACGGGGGGAGACACAGATACGCAGTATTTT. This sequence encodes CASSATGGDTDTQYF.

The chain employs TRBV2 and TRBJ1-1; D unresolved. The germline V gene encodes CDR1 SNHLY and CDR2 FYNNEI. Trimming stripped 4 bases from V and 7 bases from J, with 4 bases between. This CDR3 is built from 10 residues. The CDR3 sequence: CASSGVEAFF. CDR3 nucleotide sequence: TGTGCCAGCAGTGGAGTTGAAGCTTTCTTT.

V gene TRBV27 combines with J gene TRBJ2-3; D not resolved. The V end lost 8 bases, the J end lost 4 bases, and 7 bases lay between the germline ends. The CDR3 totals 11 residues. Germline V lookup: CDR1 MNHEY, CDR2 SMNVEV (reference sequence). Here the CDR3 reads CASRGADTQYF. The CDR3 region has the DNA TGTGCCAGCCGAGGCGCAGATACGCAGTATTTT.

This chain connects TRBV5-1 to TRBJ2-3; 8 bases match TRBD2. The CDR3 extends over 16 amino acids. Per the germline V gene, CDR1 is SGHRS and CDR2 is YFSETQ. The V gene end was trimmed by 4 bases and the J gene end by 1 base; junction bases not matched to a gene: 8. The CDR3 DNA reads TGCGCCAGCAGCGCGGGGGGTAGCCGGGGCACAGATACGCAGTATTTT. This gives the protein CASSAGGSRGTDTQYF.

This chain connects TRBV6-4 to TRBJ1-5, with TRBD1 identical over 7 bases. Trimming removed 4 bases from V and 2 bases from J; junction bases left unmatched: 14. CDR1 is MRHNA and CDR2 is SNTAGT in the germline V gene. The CDR3 is made up of 18 amino acids. The CDR3 region is CASSAKGRRDRRNQPQHF. CDR3 sequence (DNA): TGTGCCAGCAGTGCCAAGGGCCGCCGGGACAGACGCAATCAGCCCCAGCATTTT.

V gene TRBV2 combines with J gene TRBJ1-2, with 8 bases that match TRBD1. V lost 5 bases to trimming and J lost 4 bases; unmatched junction nucleotides: 9. Germline CDR1 is SNHLY and CDR2 is FYNNEI. The length of the CDR3 is 15 residues. The CDR3 region is CASSPAGGAGYGYTF. The DNA of the CDR3 is TGTGCCAGCAGTCCCGCAGGGGGCGCGGGCTATGGCTACACCTTC.

This chain uses TRBV7-3 with TRBJ2-5, with TRBD1 identical over 9 bases. V trimming: 5 bases; J trimming: 3 bases; junction bases outside the gene matches: 7. This CDR3 has 15 amino acids. Germline V gives CDR1 SGHTA, CDR2 FQGTGA. The CDR3 nucleotides read TGTGCCAGCAGCCCGGGACAGGGAGGAGAAGAGACCCAGTACTTC. Protein sequence: CASSPGQGGEETQYF.

The V gene is TRBV27, the J gene TRBJ1-3; D not resolved. CDR1 and CDR2 (germline): MNHEY, SMNVEV (reference sequence). CDR3 length: 15 amino acids. V shed 5 bases and J shed 0 bases, with 11 bases lying between them. The CDR3 protein is CASSPHRSSGNTIYF. The CDR3 bases are TGTGCCAGCAGTCCCCACCGGAGCTCTGGAAACACCATATATTTT.